The 13 T cell receptor beta chains below come from one sample, sequenced in a study of blood T cell repertoires in COVID-19 (dated by TCRdb to 2020 to 2021). Libraries were constructed by the immunoSEQ multiplex PCR assay. The source is immuneACCESS, and TCRdb retained only in-frame sequences with V and J called. Part of the clones is not carried over; for the studies checked, unresolved V genes explain less than half of this, and the remainder is unexplained. This sample gives roughly 200,000 clones in total; around four fifths of them show up just once. 7% of the sample is taken by the ten largest. The sequencing input was peripheral blood. These receptors all come from a woman aged 35 to 49 with COVID-19, enrolled during active disease.

The rearrangement joins TRBV19 to TRBJ1-2, with 7 positions matching TRBD1. The V gene end was trimmed by 5 bases and the J gene end by 4 bases; junction bases not matched to a gene: 10. CDR1 is LNHDA, CDR2 SQIVND, per germline (reference sequence). The CDR3 totals 15 residues. The CDR3 sequence is CASSPWTGALYGYTF. DNA for the CDR3: TGTGCCAGTAGTCCCTGGACAGGTGCGCTCTATGGCTACACCTTC. Looking up the rest from reference TRBV19 and TRBJ1-2 gives the full variable domain: DGGITQSPKYLFRKEGQNVTLSCEQNLNHDAMYWYRQDPGQGLRLIYYSQIVNDFQKGDIAEGYSVSREKKESFPLTVTSAQKNPTAFYLCASSPWTGALYGYTFGSGTRLTVV.

This clone was seen only a few times. J is TRBJ1-2 and V is TRBV5-4; D call uncertain. The V gene lost 0 bases and the J gene lost 3 bases, with 6 bases spanning the gap. Germline V gene sequence: CDR1 SGHNT, CDR2 YYREEE (reference sequence). CDR3 length: 13 amino acids. The chain's CDR3 is CASSLERDYGYTF. The CDR3 region has the DNA TGTGCCAGCAGCTTGGAACGAGACTATGGCTACACCTTC.

The chain couples TRBV5-1 to TRBJ2-5; 15 bases align to TRBD2. CDR1 and CDR2 (germline): SGHRS, YFSETQ. V lost 4 bases, J lost 10 bases, and 11 bases stayed unmatched. The CDR3 covers 16 residues. The chain's CDR3 is CASSIGLAGGRLVQYF. DNA of the CDR3: TGCGCCAGCAGCATTGGACTAGCGGGGGGGCGACTTGTCCAGTACTTC.

This chain connects TRBV19 to TRBJ2-3; TRBD2 matches at 8 bases. Per the germline V gene, CDR1 is LNHDA and CDR2 is SQIVND (reference sequence). The CDR3 extends over 15 amino acids. V lost 5 bases and J lost 5; bases outside the gene matches: 9. The CDR3 loop reads CASSSGLALGDTQYF. In DNA, the CDR3 is TGTGCCAGTAGTTCTGGACTAGCTTTGGGAGATACGCAGTATTTT.

V and J are TRBV27 and TRBJ1-5; a weak D match, TRBD1 (5 bases). Germline CDR1 and CDR2: MNHEY and SMNVEV (reference sequence). CDR3 length equals 12 residues. Trimming took off 7 bases at V and 9 bases at J, with 13 bases between the two ends. This CDR3 reads CASKSGGTPQHF. The CDR3 DNA reads TGTGCCAGCAAATCAGGAGGGACGCCCCAGCATTTT.

The chain combines TRBV9 with TRBJ2-7, with D perhaps TRBD1 (6 bases). Trimming removed 4 bases from V and 3 bases from J, with 14 bases in between. Germline CDR1 and CDR2: SGDLS and YYNGEE. This CDR3 has 14 residues. Written as DNA, the CDR3 is TGTGCCAGCAGCATAGGGGACACCCTCTACGAGCAGTACTTC. Amino acid sequence: CASSIGDTLYEQYF.

The V gene is TRBV14, the J gene TRBJ2-1, with TRBD2 as a possible D gene (6 bases). Per germline, CDR1 SGHDN and CDR2 FVKESK. Deletions cut 1 base from V and 2 bases from J, with 9 bases between. The CDR3 is made up of 15 amino acids. The CDR3 loop reads CASSQAGVTYNEQFF. The CDR3 DNA reads TGTGCCAGCAGCCAAGCGGGGGTCACCTACAATGAGCAGTTCTTC.

The CDR3 bases are TGCGCCAGCAGCCAACGACAGGGAGGAACCCTAGGGACTGAAGCTTTCTTT. It is translated as CASSQRQGGTLGTEAFF. The rearrangement uses TRBV5-1 and TRBJ1-1; the match to TRBD1 covers 7 bases. V trimming: 4 bases; J trimming: 5 bases; junction bases outside the gene matches: 17. CDR1 and CDR2 from the germline V gene are SGHRS and YFSETQ. The CDR3 spans 17 residues.

The chain is built from TRBV27 and TRBJ1-1; the D is unclear. The CDR3 loop spans 15 amino acids. Germline-derived CDR1 and CDR2 are MNHEY and SMNVEV (reference sequence). Trimming took 3 bases from V and 1 from J, leaving 12 bases between them. CDR3 in amino acids: CASSLIGEENTEAFF. The CDR3 DNA sequence: TGTGCCAGCAGTTTGATAGGTGAGGAGAACACTGAAGCTTTCTTT.

The gene calls are TRBV7-2 and TRBJ1-1; 8 nucleotides line up with TRBD1. The J segment lost 2 bases and the V segment lost 5 bases, leaving 10 bases of the junction unmatched. The CDR3 extends over 16 amino acids. CDR1 SGHTA and CDR2 FQGNSA come from the germline V gene. The CDR3 coding sequence is TGTGCCAGCAGCCTCTACCAGGGGGCGAGTAACACTGAAGCTTTCTTT. The encoded protein is CASSLYQGASNTEAFF.

This sequence joins TRBV6-5 and TRBJ1-5; no definite D call. V was clipped by 8 bases and J by 7 bases, with 18 bases between them. Looked up from germline, CDR1 is MNHEY and CDR2 is SVGAGI. The CDR3 covers 14 residues. The CDR3, as DNA: TGTGCCAGCCTTGAGGCCCTCGGAGGGCAGCCCCAGCATTTT. Translating gives CASLEALGGQPQHF.

The genes are TRBV11-2 and TRBJ1-6, with a weak D call TRBD1 (5 bases). Germline CDR1 reads SGHAT; CDR2 reads FQNNGV. This CDR3 contains 16 residues. V was pared by 6 bases and J by 7 bases, with 19 bases between. Written as DNA, the CDR3 is TGTGCCAGCAGTAACCCCAGACAGCTGTGGAATTCACCCCTCCACTTT. Protein product: CASSNPRQLWNSPLHF.

This clone was seen just once. This rearrangement joins TRBV10-2 to TRBJ2-7; D remains unclear. The CDR3 sequence is 12 residues long. Trimming pared 3 bases from V and 3 bases from J, leaving 6 bases between. Germline V gene data show CDR1 as WSHSY and CDR2 as SAAADI. CDR3 sequence: CASSDVGYEQYF. The CDR3 DNA follows: TGCGCCAGCAGTGATGTCGGCTACGAGCAGTACTTC.